This T cell receptor beta chain was recorded in a study of CD8 T cells in ankylosing spondylitis. Germline V lookup: CDR1 SQVTM, CDR2 ANQGSEA. CDR3 size: 14 residues. Trimming removed 6 bases from V and 2 bases from J; junction bases left unmatched: 8. Quantitative 5'-RACE with molecular barcodes produced the TCR beta libraries. Each CDR3 protein is one row after TCRdb ran MiXCR on the 5' RACE reads. Among 350,000 or so distinct CDR3 sequences listed, around 10% were seen once. This clonotype was seen ten or more times. The chain carries TRBV29-1 and TRBJ2-3, with 7 bases fitting TRBD1. The sequence derives from a female donor with ankylosing spondylitis or in good health (not recorded which). The sequencing sample was made of blood, either unsorted or a sorted T cell fraction (not recorded which). CDR3 amino acids: CSVLTGIHTDTQYF. CDR3 in DNA: TGCAGCGTCCTGACAGGGATACACACAGATACGCAGTATTTT.